The 32 T cell receptor beta chains below were found in one sample sequenced in a study of T cells in Graves' hyperthyroidism and ophthalmopathy. Researchers took RNA transcripts and amplified the TCR beta CDR3 regions from them. Using the HTBI primer set, a first-round RT-PCR was run on the TCR CDR3. TCRdb redid the calling of the multiplex PCR reads with MiXCR, one entry per CDR3 protein. The table lists hundreds of thousands of distinct CDR3 sequences, under 20% of them singletons. Material for sequencing was blood. Receptors were obtained from a woman aged 45-65 years with Graves' hyperthyroidism that later progressed to Graves' ophthalmopathy.

This chain connects TRBV5-6 to TRBJ1-1; possibly TRBD1 for D (6 bases). V was clipped by 3 bases and J by 7 bases, with 13 bases between them. The CDR3 consists of 13 residues. CDR1 and CDR2 from the germline V gene are SGHDT and YYEEEE. In DNA form, the CDR3 reads TGTGCCAGCAGCTCAACAGGGTATGATGAAGCTTTCTTT. It codes for CASSSTGYDEAFF. Using reference TRBV5-6 and TRBJ1-1 for the parts outside the CDR3, the full variable domain is DAGVTQSPTHLIKTRGQQVTLRCSPKSGHDTVSWYQQALGQGPQFIFQYYEEEERQRGNFPDRFSGHQFPNYSSELNVNALLLGDSALYLCASSSTGYDEAFFGQGTRLTVV.

The V and J genes are TRBV5-4 and TRBJ1-5; D gene uncertain. Per the germline V gene, CDR1 is SGHNT and CDR2 is YYREEE (reference sequence). The CDR3 is made up of 14 amino acids. Trimming shortened V by 1 base and J by 3 bases, and 8 bases separated the two germline ends. CDR3 DNA: TGTGCCAGCAGCTTGTGGCCCATCAATCAGCCCCAGCATTTT. Residues: CASSLWPINQPQHF.

This clonotype was seen at least ten times. This chain uses TRBV2 with TRBJ1-3; 8 bases match TRBD1. The V and J ends lost 5 bases and 7 bases, in that order; junction bases with no gene match: 16. Germline CDR1 is SNHLY and CDR2 is FYNNEI. CDR3 size: 17 residues. The CDR3 region is CASSPRTGSGRTNTIYF. CDR3 in DNA: TGTGCCAGCAGTCCTAGGACAGGGTCAGGACGGACGAACACCATATATTTT. Full variable domain (rest looked up from reference TRBV2 and TRBJ1-3): EPEVTQTPSHQVTQMGQEVILRCVPISNHLYFYWYRQILGQKVEFLVSFYNNEISEKSEIFDDQFSVERPDGSNFTLKIRSTKLEDSAMYFCASSPRTGSGRTNTIYFGEGSWLTVV.

The CDR3 protein is CASSSRQGVAETQYF. The CDR3 DNA reads as TGTGCCAGCAGTTCCCGACAGGGGGTGGCAGAGACCCAGTACTTC. This chain links TRBV27 with TRBJ2-5, with TRBD1 matching over 9 bases. J lost 4 bases, V lost 4 bases, and 7 bases had no gene match. The CDR3 contains 15 residues. CDR1 and CDR2 (germline): MNHEY, SMNVEV (reference sequence).

V is TRBV20-1 and J is TRBJ2-1; no clear D gene. The ends were cut back, 4 bases at V and 5 bases at J, with 12 bases in the middle. This CDR3 is built from 13 residues. Per the germline V gene, CDR1 is DFQATT and CDR2 is SNEGSKA (reference sequence). This CDR3 reads CSAIRAENNEQFF. DNA for the CDR3: TGCAGTGCTATTAGGGCCGAGAACAATGAGCAGTTCTTC.

With regard to this clonotype: Germline is not matched at one junction end, which may reflect a read error. This rearrangement joins TRBV3-1 to TRBJ2-5; D remains unclear. This CDR3 has 13 amino acids. CDR1 and CDR2 from the germline V gene are LGHDT and YNNKEL (reference sequence). CDR3 DNA: TGTGCCAGCAGCCAAAGACCACAAGAGGCCCAGTACTTC. Translating gives CASSQRPQEAQYF.

The table lists this clonotype with a few counts. This chain links TRBV12-3 or TRBV12-4 with TRBJ2-1, with 9 bases aligning to TRBD1. The length of the CDR3 is 16 residues. Trimming cost V 5 bases and J 7 bases; bases outside gene matches: 12. The CDR3 DNA reads TGTGCCAGCAGTCCCCCCGGGACAGGGTCGCGGAATGAGCAGTTCTTC. Translated, it gives CASSPPGTGSRNEQFF.

This clonotype was recorded once. This could be a read error, since a much larger clone is one nucleotide away. V and J are TRBV18 and TRBJ1-3; no definite D call. Germline V CDR1 and CDR2: KGHSH, LQKENI. This CDR3 comprises 16 residues. The CDR3 is CASSPSVGVSRNTIYF. CDR3 in DNA: TGTGCCAGCTCACCATCCGTGGGAGTCTCTAGAAACACCATATATTTT.

This clonotype was counted at least ten times. The rearrangement links TRBV20-1 to TRBJ1-1; tentatively, D is TRBD1 (6 bases). There are 15 residues in the CDR3. Trimming took off 3 bases at V and 1 base at J, with 15 bases between the two ends. Germline V gene data show CDR1 as DFQATT and CDR2 as SNEGSKA (reference sequence). The CDR3 spells CSASPGQWTNTEAFF. The CDR3 DNA is TGCAGTGCTAGCCCAGGACAGTGGACGAACACTGAAGCTTTCTTT.

This clonotype was seen once. A much larger clone differs by one base, so this may be a read error. The CDR3, as DNA: TGTGCCTGGGAGACAGGGGAACAAGTCGAGCAGTACTTC. It is translated as CAWETGEQVEQYF. The V gene is TRBV30, the J gene TRBJ2-7, with 8 bases fitting TRBD1. The length of the CDR3 is 13 residues. Trimming cost V 5 bases and J 6 bases; bases outside gene matches: 9. Germline CDR1 reads GTSNPN; CDR2 reads SVGIG (reference sequence).

This clonotype was seen a handful of times. The chain carries TRBV12-3 or TRBV12-4 and TRBJ2-2, with TRBD2 identical over 7 bases. This CDR3 is built from 13 residues. Germline trimming cut 4 bases from V and 6 bases from J; bases unmatched to any gene: 2. The DNA for the CDR3 is TGTGCCAGCAGTTCTGGACTAGCCGGGGAGCTGTTTTTT. Encoded protein: CASSSGLAGELFF.

The V gene is TRBV6-1, the J gene TRBJ2-1; D is ambiguous. The CDR3 has 14 residues. Trimming took off 5 bases at V and 2 bases at J, with 10 bases between the two ends. Germline assignment: CDR1 MNHNS and CDR2 SASEGT. This CDR3 reads CASSTFSAYNEQFF. CDR3 nucleotide sequence: TGTGCCAGCAGTACTTTTAGTGCCTACAATGAGCAGTTCTTC.

There are many counts of this clonotype. The chain has TRBV20-1 and TRBJ1-1; D gene uncertain. Germline V gives CDR1 DFQATT, CDR2 SNEGSKA (reference sequence). Trimming took 4 bases from V and 4 from J, leaving 10 bases between them. CDR3 length: 12 residues. Written as DNA, the CDR3 is TGCAGTGCTATCGGTCCGGGCACTGAAGCTTTCTTT. Encoded protein: CSAIGPGTEAFF.

As for this clonotype: This may come from a read error, since a much larger clone is one base off. This chain links TRBV20-1 with TRBJ2-7; no clear D. The CDR3 spans 14 residues. CDR1 and CDR2 (germline): DFQATT, SNEGSKA (reference sequence). The CDR3 nucleotides read TGCAGTGCTGCTCCATACCATAGCTCCTACGAGCAGAACTTC. It yields the protein CSAAPYHSSYEQNF.

This clonotype has only a few counts. This chain connects TRBV5-1 to TRBJ1-2; D might be TRBD1 (5 bases). Trimming cost V 4 bases and J 2 bases, with 12 bases left between them. The CDR3 consists of 14 residues. The germline gives CDR1 SGHRS, CDR2 YFSETQ. The CDR3: CASSGKGPNYGYTF. The CDR3 region has the DNA TGCGCCAGCAGCGGAAAGGGACCGAACTATGGCTACACCTTC.

This clonotype appeared once. This clone may be a read error of a much larger clone one base away. The chain links TRBV12-3 or TRBV12-4 to TRBJ2-7; possibly TRBD2 for D (5 bases). The CDR3 has 13 residues. Trimming removed 6 bases at V and 3 bases at J, with 12 bases between. Here the CDR3 DNA reads TGTGCCAGCAGCGCCGGGAACTTCTACGAGCAGTACTTC. Protein: CASSAGNFYEQYF.

This clonotype was counted ten times or more. The V call is TRBV3-1, the J call TRBJ2-1, with TRBD1 matching over 7 bases. V lost 6 bases, J lost 4 bases, and 12 bases stayed unmatched. The CDR3 consists of 16 residues. Germline assignment: CDR1 LGHDT and CDR2 YNNKEL (reference sequence). CDR3 sequence (DNA): TGTGCCAGCAGTCCAACAGACAGGGTGATATACAATGAGCAGTTCTTC. It yields the protein CASSPTDRVIYNEQFF.

The gene calls are TRBV12-3 or TRBV12-4 and TRBJ2-1; 10 bases match TRBD2. V trimming: 7 bases; J trimming: 3 bases; junction bases outside the gene matches: 3. The CDR3 length is 14 residues. CDR3 sequence reads: CASITSGDYNEQFF. The CDR3 DNA reads as TGTGCCAGCATCACTAGCGGGGACTACAATGAGCAGTTCTTC.

The rearrangement links TRBV5-6 to TRBJ2-2; 9 nucleotides agree with TRBD2. J lost 2 bases, V lost 4 bases, and 9 bases had no gene match. The length of the CDR3 is 17 residues. Germline V gene lookup returns CDR1 SGHDT and CDR2 YYEEEE. The DNA of the CDR3 is TGTGCCAGCAGCCCCGAGGTAGCGGGGGCCAACACCGGGGAGCTGTTTTTT. It yields the protein CASSPEVAGANTGELFF.

The rearrangement joins TRBV6-2 or TRBV6-3 to TRBJ1-2, with D uncertain. This CDR3 contains 17 residues. The ends were cut back, 0 bases at V and 4 bases at J, with 18 bases in the middle. Germline CDR1 MNHEY, CDR2 SVGEGT. The CDR3 coding sequence is TGTGCCAGCAGTTACTCGACCGCCGGCGGACGGGTCTATGGCTACACCTTC. This encodes CASSYSTAGGRVYGYTF.

V usage is TRBV6-1 and J usage is TRBJ2-2, with 7 positions matching TRBD2. V dropped 5 bases and J dropped 6; count of bases not matched to a gene: 3. Germline CDR1 MNHNS, CDR2 SASEGT. This CDR3 region has 13 residues. Here the CDR3 DNA reads TGTGCCAGCAGTCGCACTAGCGCCGGGGAGCTGTTTTTT. It encodes CASSRTSAGELFF.

This clonotype was found many times. The chain employs TRBV3-1 and TRBJ1-5; D unclear. Germline values: CDR1 LGHDT, CDR2 YNNKEL (reference sequence). Trimming removed 4 bases at V and 5 bases at J, with 12 bases between. The CDR3 has 14 amino acids. Here the CDR3 DNA reads TGTGCCAGCAGCCCGGCCGGTAGGGATCAGCCCCAGCATTTT. It encodes CASSPAGRDQPQHF.

This chain joins TRBV6-1 and TRBJ1-5; a possible D gene is TRBD1 (6 bases). The CDR3 spans 14 residues. The V end was cut by 7 bases, the J end by 6 bases, with 16 bases between. Germline V gene lookup returns CDR1 MNHNS and CDR2 SASEGT. In DNA form, the CDR3 reads TGTGCCAGCACCCCTCACAGGGAGGGTCAGCCCCAGCATTTT. The encoded protein is CASTPHREGQPQHF.

This clonotype was counted only a few times. This chain connects TRBV5-1 to TRBJ1-6; D uncertain. Per the germline V gene, CDR1 is SGHRS and CDR2 is YFSETQ. The CDR3 is 14 amino acids. Trimming pared 5 bases from V and 11 bases from J, leaving 17 bases between. The CDR3 DNA follows: TGCGCCAGCAGTTCGGCACAGCTTAGGGCACCCCTCCACTTT. Its translation: CASSSAQLRAPLHF.

This clonotype was seen ten or more times. The chain uses TRBV12-3 or TRBV12-4 and TRBJ1-1; tentative D call: TRBD1 (6 bases). This CDR3 is built from 14 residues. The V gene lost 3 bases and the J gene lost 1 base, with 9 bases spanning the gap. This CDR3 reads CASSLGHSNTEAFF. The CDR3 region has the DNA TGTGCCAGCAGTTTGGGACACTCGAACACTGAAGCTTTCTTT.

The gene calls are TRBV27 and TRBJ2-2; 11 bases are shared with TRBD2. The CDR3 length is 17 residues. The V segment lost 4 bases and the J segment 4 bases; nucleotides outside the gene matches: 8. Germline V gene data show CDR1 as MNHEY and CDR2 as SMNVEV (reference sequence). Written as DNA, the CDR3 is TGTGCCAGCAGTTCAACATATAGCGGGGGGGCCACCGGGGAGCTGTTTTTT. This codes for CASSSTYSGGATGELFF.

This clonotype was seen many times. V and J are TRBV5-1 and TRBJ1-1; 9 bases are shared with TRBD1. The length of the CDR3 is 15 residues. Germline CDR1 is SGHRS and CDR2 is YFSETQ. J was trimmed by 4 bases and V by 4 bases; bases with no gene match: 8. The CDR3 DNA reads as TGCGCCAGCAGCGATCCACAGGGGGCCGCCACTGAAGCTTTCTTT. Translated, it gives CASSDPQGAATEAFF. The full variable domain, rest sourced from reference TRBV5-1 and TRBJ1-1, is KAGVTQTPRYLIKTRGQQVTLSCSPISGHRSVSWYQQTPGQGLQFLFEYFSETQRNKGNFPGRFSGRQFSNSRSEMNVSTLELGDSALYLCASSDPQGAATEAFFGQGTRLTVV.

This clonotype was counted at least ten times. The chain recombines TRBV7-2 with TRBJ2-3; 8 nucleotides agree with TRBD2. Germline values: CDR1 SGHTA, CDR2 FQGNSA. V lost 4 bases and J lost 0; bases outside the gene matches: 6. This CDR3 spans 16 amino acids. CDR3 amino acids: CASSSWTSRSTDTQYF. DNA for the CDR3: TGTGCCAGCAGCTCGTGGACTAGCCGAAGCACAGATACGCAGTATTTT. The full variable domain, completed using reference TRBV7-2 and TRBJ2-3, is GAGVSQSPSNKVTEKGKDVELRCDPISGHTALYWYRQSLGQGLEFLIYFQGNSAPDKSGLPSDRFSAERTGGSVSTLTIQRTQQEDSAVYLCASSSWTSRSTDTQYFGPGTRLTVL.

V and J are TRBV19 and TRBJ1-6; D is unresolved. Looked up from germline, CDR1 is LNHDA and CDR2 is SQIVND (reference sequence). Trimming pared 4 bases from V and 7 bases from J, leaving 8 bases between. The CDR3 is made up of 13 amino acids. This CDR3 reads CASSKDPNSPLHF. Written as DNA, the CDR3 is TGTGCCAGTAGTAAGGACCCGAATTCACCCCTCCACTTT. The complete variable domain, with remaining parts taken from reference TRBV19 and TRBJ1-6, reads DGGITQSPKYLFRKEGQNVTLSCEQNLNHDAMYWYRQDPGQGLRLIYYSQIVNDFQKGDIAEGYSVSREKKESFPLTVTSAQKNPTAFYLCASSKDPNSPLHFGNGTRLTVT.

In its sample, this clonotype was seen a few times. V and J are TRBV10-1 and TRBJ2-7; TRBD1 might be the D (6 bases). The CDR3 is 14 amino acids. The V and J ends lost 6 bases and 2 bases respectively, with 14 bases between them. In germline, CDR1 is WNHNN, CDR2 SYGVQD (reference sequence). CDR3 bases: TGCGCCAGCAGCCAATACCGGGACACCTACGAGCAGTACTTC. It encodes CASSQYRDTYEQYF.

Regarding this clonotype: Here the CDR3 omits its conserved ending phenylalanine or tryptophan, so a read error is the likely source. The chain combines TRBV6-2 or TRBV6-3 with TRBJ1-6; possible D gene TRBD1, 6 bases. Germline CDR1 MNHEY, CDR2 SVGEGT. The CDR3 runs 15 residues. V shed 5 bases and J shed 7 bases, with 15 bases lying between them. The CDR3 is CASSVPGVGNSPLHL. CDR3 nucleotides: TGTGCCAGCAGTGTGCCAGGGGTTGGCAATTCACCCCTCCACCTT.

The chain is built from TRBV7-9 and TRBJ2-6; D may be TRBD1 or TRBD2 (5 bases each). V was shortened by 1 base and J by 0 bases, with 13 bases between the two germline ends. The CDR3 is 18 residues long. Germline values: CDR1 SEHNR, CDR2 FQNEAQ (reference sequence). CDR3 nucleotide sequence: TGTGCCAGCAGCTTAGGGAGATCAGGGACCTCTGGGGCCAACGTCCTGACTTTC. Translating it yields CASSLGRSGTSGANVLTF.